This T cell receptor beta chain was sequenced during a study of cytomegalovirus exposure and HLA in healthy donors. Study findings and constraints: Specificity of a few CMV-associated chains for CMV antigens was verified in vitro. Common viral pathogens (according to a later analysis) appeared linked to several of the most significant clusters. Investigators reported approximately 150 TCR beta chains as tied to cytomegalovirus.

13 Jbeta primers and 60 Vbeta primers were used for the PCR. Sequencing was performed with immunoSEQ multiplex PCR; in TCRdb, only in-frame clones are kept and a portion is missing. This sample's table has approximately 120,000 clones. J lost 1 base, V lost 5 bases, and 1 base had no gene match. Germline V gene lookup returns CDR1 SQVTM and CDR2 ANQGSEA. The CDR3 contains 13 residues. Concerning this clone: Its target is unknown.

The rearrangement uses TRBV29-1 and TRBJ2-1; the match to TRBD1 covers 8 bases. This TCR was recovered from a man between 25 and 39 years old in good health and CMV-seronegative. Sequenced: PBMCs. CDR3 nucleotides: TGCAGCGTTACAGGGGGATCCTACAATGAGCAGTTCTTC. Amino acids: CSVTGGSYNEQFF.